The 9 T cell receptor beta chains presented below share a single source sample, sequenced in a study of response to subunit inactivated influenza vaccine. From the RT-PCR reads, TCRdb called clonotypes with MiXCR, one entry per CDR3 protein. The table includes around 710,000 distinct CDR3 sequences, approximately 15% detected once. Sequencing used PBMCs from blood, obtained 14 days before vaccination. The receptors stem from a man aged 50 to 60 who received an inactivated influenza vaccine.

This clonotype came up a few times. The chain combines TRBV24-1 with TRBJ2-2; no reliable D call. The CDR3 sequence is 15 residues long. CDR1 and CDR2 from the germline V gene are KGHDR and SFDVKD. With 3 bases removed from V and 0 bases from J, the gap between germline ends came to 7 bases. The CDR3 region is CATSDTVSNTGELFF. The CDR3 nucleotides are TGTGCCACCAGTGATACGGTTTCGAACACCGGGGAGCTGTTTTTT.

The chain has TRBV29-1 and TRBJ2-7; the D is unclear. This CDR3 comprises 12 residues. Germline-derived CDR1 and CDR2 are SQVTM and ANQGSEA. Deletions cut 4 bases from V and 3 bases from J, with 10 bases between. The CDR3 here is CSVVGYRYEQYF. The CDR3 bases are TGCAGCGTTGTCGGGTATCGCTACGAGCAGTACTTC.

This clonotype was counted a few times. The chain uses TRBV4-2 and TRBJ2-5; 8 bases map to TRBD2. After removal of 1 base from V and 4 bases from J, the junction contained 11 bases not matched to a gene. CDR1 is LGHNA and CDR2 is YNFKEQ in the germline V gene. CDR3 size: 17 residues. The CDR3 loop reads CASSQGPAGATIETQYF. CDR3 nucleotide sequence: TGTGCCAGCAGCCAAGGGCCAGCGGGGGCGACAATAGAGACCCAGTACTTC.

The rearrangement uses TRBV13 and TRBJ2-7; D ambiguous. In germline, CDR1 is PRHDT, CDR2 FYEKMQ (reference sequence). There are 14 residues in the CDR3. V lost 3 bases and J lost 4, with 13 bases in between. The CDR3 loop is CASSFRARIYEQYF. CDR3 coding DNA: TGTGCCAGCAGCTTCCGGGCCCGGATATACGAGCAGTACTTC.

Here the CDR3 DNA reads TGTGCCAGCGGATCCGGGACAGGGGTGGGAGAGGGTGAAAAACTGTTTTTT. Protein sequence: CASGSGTGVGEGEKLFF. The chain carries TRBV6-1 and TRBJ1-4; 10 nucleotides agree with TRBD1. Germline values: CDR1 MNHNS, CDR2 SASEGT. With V trimmed by 8 bases and J by 7 bases, 16 bases remained unmatched. CDR3 length equals 17 residues.

This clonotype has a count of ten or more. The CDR3 DNA reads as TGCGCCAGCAGTGCAGGGGATCTCTCCTACGAGCAGTACTTC. Protein product: CASSAGDLSYEQYF. The chain is built from TRBV10-1 and TRBJ2-7; a possible D gene is TRBD1 (6 bases). Looked up from germline, CDR1 is WNHNN and CDR2 is SYGVQD (reference sequence). Trimming removed 4 bases from V and 0 bases from J, with 10 bases in between. CDR3 length: 14 amino acids.

The rearrangement joins TRBV5-1 to TRBJ2-7, with TRBD1 matching 10 bases. Germline V gene lookup returns CDR1 SGHRS and CDR2 YFSETQ. The CDR3 is 15 amino acids. V was clipped by 0 bases and J by 3 bases; unmatched bases: 3. The CDR3 region has the DNA TGCGCCAGCAGCTTGGCAGGGGACAGGGGCTACGAGCAGTACTTC. It yields the protein CASSLAGDRGYEQYF.

This clonotype was observed at least ten times. This chain joins TRBV5-6 and TRBJ2-3; D ambiguous. Looked up from germline, CDR1 is SGHDT and CDR2 is YYEEEE. The CDR3 totals 13 residues. V dropped 0 bases and J dropped 2 bases, with 4 bases sitting between them. CDR3 sequence reads: CASSLEPTDTQYF. The CDR3 nucleotides are TGTGCCAGCAGCTTGGAACCCACAGATACGCAGTATTTT.

This clonotype was seen many times. V gene TRBV27 combines with J gene TRBJ1-1; D is ambiguous. Germline CDR1 reads MNHEY; CDR2 reads SMNVEV (reference sequence). V was trimmed by 8 bases and J by 5 bases, leaving 15 bases between them. This CDR3 is built from 13 residues. DNA of the CDR3: TGTGCCAGCGGGAAGGGCCAACAAACTGAAGCTTTCTTT. Residues: CASGKGQQTEAFF.